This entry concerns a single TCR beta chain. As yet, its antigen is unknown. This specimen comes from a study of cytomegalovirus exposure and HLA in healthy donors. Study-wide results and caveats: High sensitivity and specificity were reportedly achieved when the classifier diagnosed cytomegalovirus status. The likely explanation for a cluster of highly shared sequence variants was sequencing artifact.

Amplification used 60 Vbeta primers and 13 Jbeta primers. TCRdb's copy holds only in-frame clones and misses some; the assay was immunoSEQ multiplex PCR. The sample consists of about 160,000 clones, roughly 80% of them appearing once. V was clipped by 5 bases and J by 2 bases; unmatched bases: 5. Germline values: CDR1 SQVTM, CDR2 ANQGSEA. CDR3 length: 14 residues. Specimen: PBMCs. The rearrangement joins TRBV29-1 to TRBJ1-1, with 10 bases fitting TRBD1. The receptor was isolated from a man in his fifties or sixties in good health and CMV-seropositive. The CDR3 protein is CSVCGTGENTEAFF. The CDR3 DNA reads TGCAGCGTTTGTGGGACAGGGGAAAACACTGAAGCTTTCTTT.